Presented here are 32 T cell receptor beta chains from one specimen sequenced in a study of graft-versus-host responses after intestinal transplantation. Sequencing used immunoSEQ multiplex PCR; TCRdb keeps in-frame clones, though not all of them. Of 50,000 or so clones detected, 85% to 95% appear once; the ten largest clones hold 2% to 2.5%. Their cognate antigens are unknown. The source was unstimulated CD4+ T cells sorted from spleen or lymph node cells, collected before transplant. The receptors were sampled from a human donor who was the organ donor for an intestinal transplant.

The V and J genes are TRBV5-1 and TRBJ2-7, with D unresolved. The CDR3 covers 14 residues. Looked up from germline, CDR1 is SGHRS and CDR2 is YFSETQ. Deletions cut 7 bases from V and 2 bases from J, with 16 bases between. The CDR3 DNA follows: TGCGCCAGCCAACAACAAGATTTGGCCTACGAGCAGTACTTC. Protein product: CASQQQDLAYEQYF.

This chain links TRBV7-9 with TRBJ2-7; D remains unclear. The V end lost 8 bases, the J end lost 0 bases, and 17 bases lay between the germline ends. The CDR3 totals 15 residues. Germline CDR1 and CDR2: SEHNR and FQNEAQ (reference sequence). For the CDR3, the DNA is TGTGCCAGCCCCTCGGTCGTCTCCGGCTCCTACGAGCAGTACTTC. Translated, it gives CASPSVVSGSYEQYF. Variable domain in full (rest from reference TRBV7-9 and TRBJ2-7): DTGVSQNPRHKITKRGQNVTFRCDPISEHNRLYWYRQTLGQGPEFLTYFQNEAQLEKSRLLSDRFSAERPKGSFSTLEIQRTEQGDSAMYLCASPSVVSGSYEQYFGPGTRLTVT.

The rearrangement uses TRBV19 and TRBJ2-2; 8 nucleotides line up with TRBD1. Germline V gene sequence: CDR1 LNHDA, CDR2 SQIVND (reference sequence). CDR3 length: 15 residues. Trimming took 5 bases from V and 5 from J; bases not matched to a gene: 7. The CDR3 DNA sequence: TGTGCCAGTAGTCAGGGGGACAGGTTTACCGGGGAGCTGTTTTTT. The encoded protein is CASSQGDRFTGELFF.

V is TRBV29-1 and J is TRBJ2-5; tentatively, D is TRBD1 (6 bases). The germline CDR1 and CDR2 sequences are SQVTM and ANQGSEA. This CDR3 has 13 amino acids. Trimming took 7 bases from V and 6 from J, leaving 18 bases between them. CDR3 loop: CSAEPGTMKTQYF. The CDR3 DNA sequence: TGCAGCGCCGAACCGGGGACAATGAAGACCCAGTACTTC.

This clone was observed a single time. CDR3 coding DNA: TGTGCCAGCATGACTAGCTGGTACAATGAGCAGTTCTTC. Protein product: CASMTSWYNEQFF. The chain employs TRBV27 and TRBJ2-1, with 7 bases aligning to TRBD2. V shed 7 bases, J shed 4 bases, and the junction held 4 bases outside the gene matches. The CDR3 is 13 amino acids. CDR1 and CDR2 (germline): MNHEY, SMNVEV (reference sequence).

CDR3: CASSPRPGTGEGSPLHF. CDR3 sequence (DNA): TGTGCCAGCAGCCCCCGTCCCGGGACAGGGGAGGGTTCACCCCTCCACTTT. The rearrangement uses TRBV11-2 and TRBJ1-6; TRBD1 aligns across 10 bases. Germline trimming cut 5 bases from V and 9 bases from J; bases unmatched to any gene: 13. Germline lookup yields CDR1 SGHAT and CDR2 FQNNGV. There are 17 residues in the CDR3.

This clone was observed a single time. The chain joins TRBV30 to TRBJ2-7; D gene ambiguous. With 0 bases removed from V and 0 bases from J, the gap between germline ends came to 12 bases. Looked up from germline, CDR1 is GTSNPN and CDR2 is SVGIG (reference sequence). This CDR3 is built from 15 residues. CDR3: CAWSVVGSSSYEQYF. In DNA form, the CDR3 reads TGTGCCTGGAGTGTAGTAGGGTCTAGCTCCTACGAGCAGTACTTC. The whole variable domain, filled in from reference TRBV30 and TRBJ2-7, reads SQTIHQWPATLVQPVGSPLSLECTVEGTSNPNLYWYRQAAGRGLQLLFYSVGIGQISSEVPQNLSASRPQDRQFILSSKKLLLSDSGFYLCAWSVVGSSSYEQYFGPGTRLTVT.

In this sample, this clone turned up once. The chain combines TRBV28 with TRBJ1-4; 8 bases are shared with TRBD1. The CDR3 has 14 residues. In germline, CDR1 is MDHEN, CDR2 SYDVKM. Losses at the gene ends were 1 base for V and 7 bases for J; bases not matched to a gene: 2. The CDR3 DNA follows: TGTGCCAGCAGTTTATCCAGGGGGCGTGAAAAACTGTTTTTT. Translating gives CASSLSRGREKLFF.

This clone came up a few times. This rearrangement joins TRBV7-9 to TRBJ2-1; TRBD2 matches at 16 bases. This CDR3 contains 18 residues. Trimming cost V 5 bases and J 0 bases; bases outside gene matches: 4. CDR1 is SEHNR and CDR2 is FQNEAQ in the germline V gene (reference sequence). This chain's CDR3 is CASSRGTSGRGSYNEQFF. In nucleotides, the CDR3 is TGTGCCAGCAGCCGGGGGACTAGCGGGAGGGGCTCCTACAATGAGCAGTTCTTC.

In this sample, this clone turned up once. The rearrangement joins TRBV6-5 to TRBJ2-7; TRBD2 aligns across 7 bases. The CDR3 is made up of 14 amino acids. The ends lost 6 bases at V and 5 bases at J; junction bases unmatched: 10. Germline CDR1 is MNHEY and CDR2 is SVGAGI. CDR3 residues: CASRKRAGEDEQYF. Written as DNA, the CDR3 is TGTGCCAGCAGGAAGCGGGCGGGGGAGGACGAGCAGTACTTC.

The rearrangement uses TRBV15 and TRBJ2-2, with 8 nucleotides matching TRBD1. The CDR3 has 15 amino acids. The germline gives CDR1 LNHNV, CDR2 YYDKDF (reference sequence). Trimming took 2 bases from V and 7 from J; bases not matched to a gene: 6. This CDR3 reads CATSRFQGAGGELFF. The CDR3 DNA reads as TGTGCCACCAGCAGATTCCAGGGGGCCGGCGGGGAGCTGTTTTTT.

This clone was detected only once. This chain uses TRBV27 with TRBJ2-7; 12 nucleotides align to TRBD2. V dropped 6 bases and J dropped 4; count of bases not matched to a gene: 10. The CDR3 runs to 16 residues. Germline CDR1 and CDR2: MNHEY and SMNVEV (reference sequence). CDR3 loop: CASSKPPGLAGYEQYF. The CDR3 coding sequence is TGTGCCAGCAGCAAGCCTCCGGGACTAGCGGGTTACGAGCAGTACTTC.

The rearrangement joins TRBV5-1 to TRBJ1-4; perhaps TRBD1 as D (5 bases). Germline lookup yields CDR1 SGHRS and CDR2 YFSETQ. Trimming removed 0 bases from V and 5 bases from J, with 20 bases in between. The CDR3 covers 18 residues. CDR3 sequence: CASSLAAGVQAWNEKLFF. CDR3 in DNA: TGCGCCAGCAGCTTGGCCGCGGGGGTTCAGGCCTGGAATGAAAAACTGTTTTTT.

J is TRBJ2-3 and V is TRBV29-1; 8 bases are a match to TRBD2. The CDR3 extends over 12 amino acids. Germline V CDR1 and CDR2: SQVTM, ANQGSEA. J was trimmed by 4 bases and V by 4 bases; bases with no gene match: 1. For the CDR3, the DNA is TGCAGCGTTGCGGGAGGGCCAGATACGCAGTATTTT. As protein: CSVAGGPDTQYF.

CDR3 DNA sequence: TGTGCCAGCTCACCAGCCATAGCGGGAGAAGGCGAGCAGTACTTC. It translates to CASSPAIAGEGEQYF. The genes are TRBV18 and TRBJ2-7, with 9 bases identical to TRBD2. The CDR3 loop spans 15 amino acids. V gave up 2 bases and J gave up 6 bases; unmatched junction bases: 8. Germline CDR1 KGHSH, CDR2 LQKENI.

Only one count was recorded for this clone. V and J are TRBV19 and TRBJ2-3, with a possible D match to TRBD2 (5 bases). V lost 1 base, J lost 1 base, and 9 bases lay in between. Germline CDR1 is LNHDA and CDR2 is SQIVND (reference sequence). The CDR3 contains 15 residues. This CDR3 is CASSIVGGGTDTQYF. For the CDR3, the DNA is TGTGCCAGTAGTATAGTTGGAGGTGGCACAGATACGCAGTATTTT.

The J gene is TRBJ1-2, the V gene TRBV6-1; D is uncertain. V gave up 2 bases and J gave up 2 bases, with 6 bases separating them. Germline CDR1 reads MNHNS; CDR2 reads SASEGT. This CDR3 is 13 amino acids long. The CDR3, as DNA: TGTGCCAGCAGTGAACGACAAAACTATGGCTACACCTTC. Encoded protein: CASSERQNYGYTF.

The chain uses TRBV20-1 and TRBJ2-5; D is ambiguous. The CDR3 sequence is 11 residues long. Germline CDR1 reads DFQATT; CDR2 reads SNEGSKA (reference sequence). Trimming took off 6 bases at V and 7 bases at J, with 12 bases between the two ends. CDR3 DNA sequence: TGCAGTGCGACGGCCTGGGGGACCCAGTACTTC. Translating it yields CSATAWGTQYF.

The J gene is TRBJ2-3, the V gene TRBV15; D remains ambiguous. CDR1 is LNHNV, CDR2 YYDKDF, per germline (reference sequence). This CDR3 has 15 residues. Deletions cut 2 bases from V and 1 base from J, with 10 bases between. The DNA of the CDR3 is TGTGCCACCAGCAGACCAGGCACACGCACAGATACGCAGTATTTT. This sequence encodes CATSRPGTRTDTQYF.

Comments on this clone: Germline is not matched at one junction end, which may reflect a read error. V gene TRBV7-2 combines with J gene TRBJ2-7; D assignment may be TRBD1 or TRBD2 (5 bases each). The CDR3 is 15 amino acids. The germline CDR1 and CDR2 sequences are SGHTA and FQGNSA. Written as DNA, the CDR3 is TGTGCCAGCAGCTTAGACGGGACCCTATACTACGAGCAGTGCTTC. Its protein product is CASSLDGTLYYEQCF. The full variable domain, with the rest looked up from reference TRBV7-2 and TRBJ2-7, is GAGVSQSPSNKVTEKGKDVELRCDPISGHTALYWYRQSLGQGLEFLIYFQGNSAPDKSGLPSDRFSAERTGGSVSTLTIQRTQQEDSAVYLCASSLDGTLYYEQCFGPGTRLTVT.

The chain combines TRBV5-6 with TRBJ2-5; 7 bases line up with TRBD1. CDR3 length equals 15 residues. Germline V gene lookup returns CDR1 SGHDT and CDR2 YYEEEE. J gave up 2 bases and V 1 base, and 5 bases lay outside the gene matches. This CDR3 is CASSLLGRGQETQYF. CDR3 nucleotides: TGTGCCAGCAGCTTGTTGGGCAGGGGGCAAGAGACCCAGTACTTC.

The rearrangement uses TRBV7-2 and TRBJ2-2; possibly TRBD1 or TRBD2 for D (5 bases each). V lost 7 bases and J lost 1, with 13 bases in between. The V gene's germline CDR1 is SGHTA and CDR2 FQGNSA. The length of the CDR3 is 15 residues. The CDR3 nucleotides read TGTGCCAGCACCCCGGGACGAATGAACACCGGGGAGCTGTTTTTT. As protein: CASTPGRMNTGELFF.

The chain uses TRBV28 and TRBJ2-5; D remains unclear. V was shortened by 10 bases and J by 5 bases, with 17 bases between the two germline ends. The CDR3 contains 13 residues. In germline, CDR1 is MDHEN, CDR2 SYDVKM. CDR3 region: CATTFGLRETQYF. The DNA for the CDR3 is TGTGCCACCACTTTTGGGCTTCGGGAGACCCAGTACTTC.

This chain uses TRBV10-3 with TRBJ1-6; D gene ambiguous. V was pared by 3 bases and J by 9 bases, with 18 bases between. The CDR3 is 16 residues long. Germline V gives CDR1 ENHRY, CDR2 SYGVKD. The CDR3 here is CAISDGSAGLVSPLHF. CDR3 nucleotide sequence: TGTGCCATCAGTGACGGGTCAGCGGGCCTTGTTTCACCCCTCCACTTT.

This chain links TRBV4-1 with TRBJ2-7; 9 positions match TRBD1. The CDR3 has 15 amino acids. V lost 1 base, J lost 4 bases, and 5 bases stayed unmatched. The V gene's germline CDR1 is MGHRA and CDR2 YSYEKL. CDR3 loop: CASSQAQQGAYEQYF. Here the CDR3 DNA reads TGCGCCAGCAGCCAAGCCCAACAGGGGGCGTACGAGCAGTACTTC.

The chain joins TRBV4-1 to TRBJ2-1; TRBD2 matches at 10 bases. V dropped 2 bases and J dropped 1; count of bases not matched to a gene: 14. The CDR3 is 20 residues long. Germline V lookup: CDR1 MGHRA, CDR2 YSYEKL. DNA of the CDR3: TGCGCCAGCAGCCAAAAAGGGAAAGCGGGAGGGCTTAGGTCCTACAATGAGCAGTTCTTC. Protein sequence: CASSQKGKAGGLRSYNEQFF.

The chain uses TRBV4-2 and TRBJ2-1, with TRBD2 matching over 9 bases. This CDR3 has 18 residues. Trimming removed 7 bases from V and 3 bases from J; junction bases left unmatched: 16. Germline V gene sequence: CDR1 LGHNA, CDR2 YNFKEQ. CDR3 loop: CASTLRREGPRFYNEQFF. The CDR3 nucleotides read TGTGCCAGCACCCTCAGGCGGGAGGGCCCCCGGTTCTACAATGAGCAGTTCTTC.

The V and J genes are TRBV9 and TRBJ1-5; D ambiguous. The CDR3 spans 14 residues. Germline V gene lookup returns CDR1 SGDLS and CDR2 YYNGEE. Trimming took 0 bases from V and 5 from J, leaving 9 bases between them. In nucleotides, the CDR3 is TGTGCCAGCAGCGTAGCTGGTTCGGATCAGCCCCAGCATTTT. Its protein product is CASSVAGSDQPQHF.

This chain connects TRBV18 to TRBJ1-3; TRBD1 is a possible D gene (6 bases). Trimming removed 4 bases at V and 2 bases at J, with 6 bases between. From germline, CDR1 is KGHSH and CDR2 LQKENI. The CDR3 extends over 13 amino acids. In DNA form, the CDR3 reads TGTGCCAGCTCACAGGGGGCTGGAAACACCATATATTTT. Translating it yields CASSQGAGNTIYF.

V and J are TRBV28 and TRBJ1-1; 9 nucleotides agree with TRBD1. The germline CDR1 and CDR2 sequences are MDHEN and SYDVKM. The CDR3 contains 12 residues. The ends lost 6 bases at V and 8 bases at J; junction bases unmatched: 4. This CDR3 reads CASRFGTGEAFF. The CDR3 nucleotides are TGTGCCAGCAGGTTCGGGACAGGGGAAGCTTTCTTT.

This chain connects TRBV6-5 to TRBJ2-2; D is uncertain. There are 13 residues in the CDR3. Deletions cut 6 bases from V and 2 bases from J, with 7 bases between. The germline V gene encodes CDR1 MNHEY and CDR2 SVGAGI. The CDR3 nucleotides read TGTGCCAGCAGACTATCAAACACCGGGGAGCTGTTTTTT. This translates into CASRLSNTGELFF.

The count of this clone is one. The genes are TRBV6-6 and TRBJ1-5; 10 bases are shared with TRBD1. CDR1 and CDR2 (germline): MNHNY, SVGAGI (reference sequence). CDR3 length equals 14 residues. V lost 5 bases and J lost 9; bases outside the gene matches: 7. The CDR3 reads CASSIGQGVRPQHF. CDR3 DNA: TGTGCCAGCAGTATCGGACAGGGGGTTCGGCCCCAGCATTTT.